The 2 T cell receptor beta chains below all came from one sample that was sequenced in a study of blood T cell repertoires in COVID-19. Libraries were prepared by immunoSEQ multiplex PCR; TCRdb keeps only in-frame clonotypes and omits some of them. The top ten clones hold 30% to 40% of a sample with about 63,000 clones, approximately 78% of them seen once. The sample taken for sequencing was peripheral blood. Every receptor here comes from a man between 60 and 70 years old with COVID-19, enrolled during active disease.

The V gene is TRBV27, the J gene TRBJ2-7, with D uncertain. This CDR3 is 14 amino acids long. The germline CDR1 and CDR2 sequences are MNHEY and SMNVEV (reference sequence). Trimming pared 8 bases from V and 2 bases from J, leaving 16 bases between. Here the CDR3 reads CASRLLQMPYEQYF. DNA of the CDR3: TGTGCCAGCCGATTACTACAAATGCCCTACGAGCAGTACTTC.

CDR3 DNA: TGCGCCAGCAGCCAAGAAGGTTCGGGTAACACTGAAGCTTTCTTT. Its protein is CASSQEGSGNTEAFF. The gene calls are TRBV4-1 and TRBJ1-1; no clear D. V was trimmed by 0 bases and J by 2 bases, leaving 10 bases between them. CDR3 length equals 15 residues. Germline loops: CDR1 MGHRA, CDR2 YSYEKL.